This TCR beta chain is from a study of T cells in Graves' hyperthyroidism and ophthalmopathy. This clonotype came up many times. Trimming cost V 2 bases and J 5 bases; bases outside gene matches: 9. This CDR3 contains 16 residues. Germline V gene lookup returns CDR1 MDHEN and CDR2 SYDVKM. Using RNA transcripts as the source, TCR beta CDR3 regions were amplified. HTBI primers were employed in a first-round RT-PCR of the TCR CDR3. One entry per CDR3 protein results from TCRdb running MiXCR on the multiplex PCR reads. This table has around 350,000 distinct CDR3 sequences, 14% appearing once. J is TRBJ2-5 and V is TRBV28; 9 nucleotides agree with TRBD2. The origin of this receptor is a woman aged 25 to 45 with Graves' ophthalmopathy. Sequencing was performed on blood. The CDR3 bases are TGTGCCAGCAGTTTAGGACTAGCGACGTTTTTTGAGACCCAGTACTTC. Residues: CASSLGLATFFETQYF.